These 24 T cell receptor beta chains came from one sample sequenced in a study of CD8 T cells in Susac syndrome. Reverse transcription of 0.5 to 1 ug RNA was performed with random hexamers. TCRdb re-called the immunoSEQ multiplex PCR reads through MiXCR, storing one row per CDR3 protein. The sample records about 71,000 distinct CDR3 sequences, roughly 95% being singletons. The sample comprised CD4+ T cells from PBMCs. Receptor source: a human donor with multiple sclerosis.

This clonotype was detected only once. The rearrangement joins TRBV20-1 to TRBJ1-1; D unresolved. Trimming stripped 2 bases from V and 1 base from J, with 5 bases between. The CDR3 is 12 residues long. CDR1 is DFQATT and CDR2 is SNEGSKA in the germline V gene (reference sequence). In DNA form, the CDR3 reads TGCAGTGCTAGACGGGGGAACACTGAAGCTTTCTTT. Translating gives CSARRGNTEAFF.

J is TRBJ1-2 and V is TRBV29-1; D is uncertain. The germline CDR1 and CDR2 sequences are SQVTM and ANQGSEA. There are 15 residues in the CDR3. V lost 0 bases and J lost 3, with 14 bases in between. CDR3 DNA: TGCAGCGTTGAAGATCCTTGGAAGGTGGACTATGGCTACACCTTC. Translation gives CSVEDPWKVDYGYTF. The full variable domain, its missing parts supplied by reference TRBV29-1 and TRBJ1-2, is SAVISQKPSRDICQRGTSLTIQCQVDSQVTMMFWYRQQPGQSLTLIATANQGSEATYESGFVIDKFPISRPNLTFSTLTVSNMSPEDSSIYLCSVEDPWKVDYGYTFGSGTRLTVV.

V usage is TRBV7-9 and J usage is TRBJ1-2; no firm D call. Germline-derived CDR1 and CDR2 are SEHNR and FQNEAQ (reference sequence). There are 14 residues in the CDR3. Between the trimmed V and J ends, which lost 7 bases and 2 bases, there was a span of 14 bases. In DNA form, the CDR3 reads TGTGCCAGCACCTTGGTACCTACCAACTATGGCTACACCTTC. Its translation is CASTLVPTNYGYTF.

The V and J genes are TRBV20-1 and TRBJ2-7; 8 bases match TRBD1. Germline values: CDR1 DFQATT, CDR2 SNEGSKA (reference sequence). There are 12 residues in the CDR3. Trimming took 3 bases from V and 6 from J; bases not matched to a gene: 4. The chain's CDR3 is CSASADRAEQYF. The CDR3 DNA reads TGCAGTGCTAGTGCGGACAGGGCCGAGCAGTACTTC.

The rearrangement links TRBV9 to TRBJ1-5; D might be TRBD1 (5 bases). The CDR3 consists of 14 residues. V gave up 0 bases and J gave up 6 bases, with 10 bases separating them. In germline, CDR1 is SGDLS, CDR2 YYNGEE. The chain's CDR3 is CASSVGGEGQPQHF. CDR3 DNA: TGTGCCAGCAGCGTAGGGGGGGAAGGTCAGCCCCAGCATTTT.

The chain employs TRBV6-5 and TRBJ2-5; 13 bases line up with TRBD2. The CDR3 is made up of 20 amino acids. The V segment lost 0 bases and the J segment 1 base; nucleotides outside the gene matches: 11. CDR1 MNHEY and CDR2 SVGAGI come from the germline V gene. CDR3 amino acids: CASSYSSLAGGYNTQETQYF. CDR3 in DNA: TGTGCCAGCAGTTACTCCTCACTAGCGGGGGGGTATAACACCCAAGAGACCCAGTACTTC.

The rearrangement links TRBV6-6 to TRBJ2-7; D gene ambiguous. Germline CDR1 and CDR2: MNHNY and SVGAGI (reference sequence). V was cut by 2 bases and J by 6 bases, with 11 bases left in between. The CDR3 has 13 amino acids. Written as DNA, the CDR3 is TGTGCCAGCAGTTACGGTTCGGCGCGCGAGCAGTACTTC. This sequence encodes CASSYGSAREQYF.

This chain uses TRBV24-1 with TRBJ2-2; 10 bases fit TRBD2. The germline gives CDR1 KGHDR, CDR2 SFDVKD. The CDR3 runs to 15 residues. V was pared by 4 bases and J by 4 bases, with 2 bases of the junction left unmatched. CDR3 nucleotides: TGTGCCACCAGTGAACAGCGGGGGGGCACCGGGGAGCTGTTTTTT. This gives the protein CATSEQRGGTGELFF.

V is TRBV2 and J is TRBJ2-7, with D perhaps TRBD2 (7 bases). This CDR3 region has 13 residues. CDR1 is SNHLY, CDR2 FYNNEI, per germline. The ends were cut back, 6 bases at V and 6 bases at J, with 15 bases in the middle. The CDR3 sequence: CASRGGRASEQYF. In DNA, the CDR3 is TGTGCCAGCAGGGGGGGGCGGGCCAGCGAGCAGTACTTC.

The chain has TRBV28 and TRBJ1-2; D not resolved. Germline values: CDR1 MDHEN, CDR2 SYDVKM. This CDR3 spans 13 amino acids. Trimming shortened V by 5 bases and J by 4 bases, and 11 bases separated the two germline ends. The CDR3 reads CASSPPQGYGYTF. CDR3 coding DNA: TGTGCCAGCAGTCCACCCCAAGGCTATGGCTACACCTTC.

The genes are TRBV25-1 and TRBJ1-4; D remains unclear. The CDR3 is 14 amino acids. Germline V lookup: CDR1 MGHDK, CDR2 SYGVNS. V was cut by 0 bases and J by 7 bases, with 9 bases left in between. The CDR3 sequence is CASSEYKAGEKLFF. DNA for the CDR3: TGTGCCAGCAGTGAATACAAGGCGGGTGAAAAACTGTTTTTT. The entire variable domain, with the rest obtained from reference TRBV25-1 and TRBJ1-4, is as follows: EADIYQTPRYLVIGTGKKITLECSQTMGHDKMYWYQQDPGMELHLIHYSYGVNSTEKGDLSSESTVSRIRTEHFPLTLESARPSHTSQYLCASSEYKAGEKLFFGSGTQLSVL.

V and J are TRBV7-9 and TRBJ2-2, with no clear D. This CDR3 has 15 residues. From germline, CDR1 is SEHNR and CDR2 FQNEAQ (reference sequence). The V and J ends lost 0 bases and 1 base respectively, with 6 bases between them. The CDR3 DNA is TGTGCCAGCAGCTTAGCGGCCGGGAACACCGGGGAGCTGTTTTTT. It yields the protein CASSLAAGNTGELFF.

This clonotype occurred a few times. CDR3 in DNA: TGTGCCAGCAGCCGTGGACAGGGAGGCAATCAGCCCCAGCATTTT. Translation: CASSRGQGGNQPQHF. This rearrangement joins TRBV7-6 to TRBJ1-5, with TRBD1 identical over 8 bases. Germline CDR1 and CDR2: SGHVS and FNYEAQ. The CDR3 runs to 15 residues. The trim removed 5 bases at V and 2 bases at J, leaving 5 bases unmatched.

J is TRBJ1-1 and V is TRBV14, with unresolved D. The V and J ends lost 2 bases and 3 bases respectively, with 7 bases between them. This CDR3 region has 13 residues. Germline CDR1 and CDR2: SGHDN and FVKESK. CDR3 loop: CASSQQRDTEAFF. The DNA for the CDR3 is TGTGCCAGCAGCCAACAGCGGGACACTGAAGCTTTCTTT.

The CDR3: CASSVRGTPGELFF. Written as DNA, the CDR3 is TGTGCCAGCAGCGTGAGGGGAACACCCGGGGAGCTGTTTTTT. V usage is TRBV9 and J usage is TRBJ2-2, with D tentatively TRBD1 or TRBD2 (5 bases each). CDR1 is SGDLS, CDR2 YYNGEE, per germline. The CDR3 is 14 residues long. Trimming stripped 2 bases from V and 6 bases from J, with 11 bases between.

V gene TRBV11-1 combines with J gene TRBJ1-2; no reliable D call. Germline V gene lookup returns CDR1 SGHAT and CDR2 FQDESV (reference sequence). The CDR3 extends over 13 amino acids. V shed 3 bases and J shed 4 bases, with 9 bases lying between them. CDR3 nucleotides: TGTGCCAGCAGCTTGGGCCAGACCTATGGCTACACCTTC. Its protein product is CASSLGQTYGYTF.

The chain uses TRBV3-1 and TRBJ2-7, with 10 bases that match TRBD1. CDR3 length: 15 amino acids. The germline V gene encodes CDR1 LGHDT and CDR2 YNNKEL (reference sequence). The V segment lost 3 bases and the J segment 2 bases; nucleotides outside the gene matches: 4. The CDR3 loop reads CASSHGDRGAYEQYF. CDR3 sequence (DNA): TGTGCCAGCAGCCATGGGGACAGGGGTGCCTACGAGCAGTACTTC.

The chain joins TRBV6-6 to TRBJ2-5; D might be TRBD2 (5 bases). The germline V and J ends were trimmed by 6 bases and 2 bases, with 10 bases remaining between them. From germline, CDR1 is MNHNY and CDR2 SVGAGI (reference sequence). This CDR3 contains 13 residues. The CDR3 sequence: CASRKGLQETQYF. In nucleotides, the CDR3 is TGTGCCAGCAGGAAAGGACTGCAAGAGACCCAGTACTTC.

The V and J genes are TRBV7-2 and TRBJ1-5; TRBD1 matches at 9 bases. There are 15 residues in the CDR3. CDR1 SGHTA and CDR2 FQGNSA come from the germline V gene. J was trimmed by 3 bases and V by 1 base; bases with no gene match: 1. CDR3 in DNA: TGTGCCAGCAGCTTAGGGGACAGGGTCAATCAGCCCCAGCATTTT. Its translation is CASSLGDRVNQPQHF.

This chain links TRBV7-9 with TRBJ1-1; D unclear. Trimming pared 5 bases from V and 4 bases from J, leaving 14 bases between. The length of the CDR3 is 14 residues. In germline, CDR1 is SEHNR, CDR2 FQNEAQ (reference sequence). The CDR3 DNA is TGTGCCAGCAGCCCCTGGGAGGGCGGCACTGAAGCTTTCTTT. It translates to CASSPWEGGTEAFF.

V is TRBV4-1 and J is TRBJ2-5; D gene uncertain. This CDR3 comprises 14 residues. Trimming left V 0 bases short and J 5 bases short, with 10 bases between. Germline V gives CDR1 MGHRA, CDR2 YSYEKL. The DNA of the CDR3 is TGCGCCAGCAGCCAAGACCGCGGAAGGGAGACCCAGTACTTC. This translates into CASSQDRGRETQYF.

The J gene is TRBJ2-7, the V gene TRBV7-2; D unclear. In germline, CDR1 is SGHTA, CDR2 FQGNSA. Trimming removed 1 base at V and 4 bases at J, with 11 bases between. The CDR3 consists of 14 residues. In DNA form, the CDR3 reads TGTGCCAGCAGCTTAGAGACGGTGGGGTACGAGCAGTACTTC. Its translation: CASSLETVGYEQYF. The full variable domain, in which reference TRBV7-2 and TRBJ2-7 provide the parts outside the CDR3, is GAGVSQSPSNKVTEKGKDVELRCDPISGHTALYWYRQSLGQGLEFLIYFQGNSAPDKSGLPSDRFSAERTGGSVSTLTIQRTQQEDSAVYLCASSLETVGYEQYFGPGTRLTVT.

This chain links TRBV30 with TRBJ2-5; TRBD2 is a possible D gene (5 bases). V dropped 2 bases and J dropped 3 bases, with 13 bases sitting between them. The CDR3 consists of 14 residues. In germline, CDR1 is GTSNPN, CDR2 SVGIG (reference sequence). The CDR3 bases are TGTGCCTGGAGTCCGGGGTCCGCCGAAGAGACCCAGTACTTC. Its protein is CAWSPGSAEETQYF.

This chain joins TRBV5-1 and TRBJ2-5; 9 bases align to TRBD2. There are 17 residues in the CDR3. Germline V lookup: CDR1 SGHRS, CDR2 YFSETQ. V shed 2 bases, J shed 0 bases, and the junction held 8 bases outside the gene matches. The CDR3 reads CASSFGLERGDQETQYF. As DNA, the CDR3 is TGCGCCAGCAGCTTTGGGCTAGAGCGGGGGGACCAAGAGACCCAGTACTTC. Filled out from reference TRBV5-1 and TRBJ2-5, the complete variable domain reads KAGVTQTPRYLIKTRGQQVTLSCSPISGHRSVSWYQQTPGQGLQFLFEYFSETQRNKGNFPGRFSGRQFSNSRSEMNVSTLELGDSALYLCASSFGLERGDQETQYFGPGTRLLVL.